This T cell receptor beta chain came from a study of blood T cells in healthy people across ages. This CDR3 is built from 13 residues. CDR1 and CDR2 from the germline V gene are MNHNY and SVGAGI (reference sequence). Trimming cost V 7 bases and J 0 bases, with 7 bases left between them. With a J-beta primer mix and a sample-barcoded 5' primer, a second PCR ran roughly 7 to 11 cycles. Using its own MiXCR run on the 5' RACE reads, TCRdb lists one record per CDR3 protein. The table shows approximately 900,000 distinct CDR3 sequences, with 25% to 30% occurring only once. Separately, the same data were catalogued under a study of T cells of mothers and their children.

J is TRBJ1-5 and V is TRBV6-6, with D uncertain. This receptor was taken from a woman in her forties in good health. Source material: blood. The CDR3 region is CASTDYSNQPQHF. The CDR3 DNA sequence: TGTGCCAGCACCGACTATAGCAATCAGCCCCAGCATTTT.